The 24 T cell receptor beta chains presented below share a single source sample, sequenced in a study of T cells in Graves' hyperthyroidism and ophthalmopathy. Amplified regions were TCR beta CDR3 sequences from RNA transcripts. The TCR CDR3 first-round RT-PCR relied on the HTBI primer set. TCRdb reprocessed the multiplex PCR reads via MiXCR and lists one record per CDR3 protein. The sample lists about 530,000 distinct CDR3 sequences, 17% occurring once. The sample consisted of blood. The source of these receptors is a woman in her late teens or twenties with Graves' ophthalmopathy.

The table lists this clonotype with many counts. V is TRBV28 and J is TRBJ2-5; D might be TRBD1 or TRBD2, each matching 6 bases. The CDR3 runs to 16 residues. Germline CDR1 is MDHEN and CDR2 is SYDVKM. V gave up 5 bases and J gave up 2 bases, with 18 bases separating them. The CDR3 sequence is CASSTGEDSEQETQYF. CDR3 coding DNA: TGTGCCAGCAGTACTGGGGAGGACAGTGAGCAAGAGACCCAGTACTTC.

V usage is TRBV15 and J usage is TRBJ1-5; no clear D gene. From germline, CDR1 is LNHNV and CDR2 YYDKDF (reference sequence). The CDR3 has 12 amino acids. V was trimmed by 5 bases and J by 4 bases, leaving 6 bases between them. The CDR3 sequence: CATSGHNQPQHF. The CDR3 bases are TGTGCCACCAGCGGTCATAATCAGCCCCAGCATTTT.

The sample holds a few counts of this clonotype. CDR3: CASSVEEREQFF. The DNA of the CDR3 is TGTGCCAGCAGCGTAGAGGAAAGGGAGCAGTTCTTC. The chain employs TRBV9 and TRBJ2-1; no definite D call. CDR3 size: 12 residues. Trimming cost V 0 bases and J 10 bases, with 8 bases left between them. The germline V gene has CDR1 SGDLS and CDR2 YYNGEE.

This clonotype occurred many times. The chain recombines TRBV28 with TRBJ2-6; 7 positions agree with TRBD2. CDR1 MDHEN and CDR2 SYDVKM come from the germline V gene. The CDR3 contains 20 residues. With V trimmed by 2 bases and J by 2 bases, 15 bases remained unmatched. CDR3 protein: CASSLMGEGRSFPGANVLTF. The CDR3 DNA sequence: TGTGCCAGCAGTTTAATGGGGGAGGGCCGAAGTTTCCCTGGGGCCAACGTCCTGACTTTC.

This clonotype was picked up many times. This rearrangement joins TRBV28 to TRBJ2-3; TRBD1 agrees at 11 bases. The CDR3 has 16 residues. Germline V gene sequence: CDR1 MDHEN, CDR2 SYDVKM. Trimming cost V 6 bases and J 0 bases; bases outside gene matches: 5. DNA of the CDR3: TGTGCCAGCAGCCCAGGGACAGGGGGGAGCACAGATACGCAGTATTTT. Translated, it gives CASSPGTGGSTDTQYF.

This clonotype was counted at least ten times. The gene calls are TRBV5-1 and TRBJ1-1; the D is unclear. Germline CDR1 is SGHRS and CDR2 is YFSETQ. Trimming shortened V by 0 bases and J by 0 bases, and 6 bases separated the two germline ends. This CDR3 spans 14 amino acids. The CDR3 is CASSLVGLNTEAFF. CDR3 nucleotides: TGCGCCAGCAGCTTGGTTGGGCTGAACACTGAAGCTTTCTTT.

For this clonotype: One end of the junction fails to match germline, which may point to a read error. The chain carries TRBV12-3 or TRBV12-4 and TRBJ2-7, with TRBD1 matching 11 bases. This CDR3 has 16 amino acids. CDR3 bases: TGTGCCAGCAGTTCCCCCTCCGGGACAGGGGGATACGAGCGGTACTTC. It codes for CASSSPSGTGGYERYF.

This clonotype has a count of ten or more. The rearrangement uses TRBV2 and TRBJ2-5; D remains unclear. The V end was cut by 4 bases, the J end by 3 bases, with 6 bases between. Germline lookup yields CDR1 SNHLY and CDR2 FYNNEI. This CDR3 spans 12 amino acids. The CDR3 DNA is TGTGCCAGCAGTGTGGTAGAAGAGACCCAGTACTTC. This codes for CASSVVEETQYF. The full variable domain, with the rest looked up from reference TRBV2 and TRBJ2-5, is EPEVTQTPSHQVTQMGQEVILRCVPISNHLYFYWYRQILGQKVEFLVSFYNNEISEKSEIFDDQFSVERPDGSNFTLKIRSTKLEDSAMYFCASSVVEETQYFGPGTRLLVL.

This clonotype has a count of ten or more. The chain carries TRBV6-5 and TRBJ2-3; D is possibly TRBD2 (5 bases). Germline CDR1 reads MNHEY; CDR2 reads SVGAGI. Trimming removed 2 bases at V and 0 bases at J, with 15 bases between. The CDR3 has 17 amino acids. In DNA, the CDR3 is TGTGCCAGCAGTTACACGCGGGCCGACTCTAGCACAGATACGCAGTATTTT. Its translation: CASSYTRADSSTDTQYF.

This clonotype was found a few times. J is TRBJ2-2 and V is TRBV6-6, with D unresolved. Trimming left V 0 bases short and J 4 bases short, with 12 bases between. The germline V gene encodes CDR1 MNHNY and CDR2 SVGAGI (reference sequence). The CDR3 extends over 16 amino acids. The CDR3 is CASSYSKHDGTGELFF. The DNA for the CDR3 is TGTGCCAGCAGTTACTCGAAACACGACGGCACCGGGGAGCTGTTTTTT.

This clonotype was found many times. J is TRBJ2-7 and V is TRBV7-2; D might be TRBD1 or TRBD2, each matching 5 bases. The germline CDR1 and CDR2 sequences are SGHTA and FQGNSA. V lost 5 bases, J lost 5 bases, and 19 bases lay in between. The CDR3 spans 15 residues. CDR3 sequence: CASSRGAAKSDEQYF. CDR3 coding DNA: TGTGCCAGCAGCCGAGGGGCAGCAAAGAGTGACGAGCAGTACTTC.

This clonotype has ten or more counts. This chain connects TRBV27 to TRBJ2-1; D is ambiguous. V was clipped by 3 bases and J by 5 bases, with 17 bases between them. Germline assignment: CDR1 MNHEY and CDR2 SMNVEV (reference sequence). This CDR3 has 16 amino acids. The CDR3 loop is CASSLVSVGVNNEQFF. The CDR3 DNA reads TGTGCCAGCAGTTTGGTTTCCGTAGGTGTGAACAATGAGCAGTTCTTC.

V and J are TRBV14 and TRBJ2-1; tentative D call: TRBD1 (5 bases). The V gene's germline CDR1 is SGHDN and CDR2 FVKESK. The CDR3 sequence is 16 residues long. The germline V and J ends were trimmed by 4 bases and 2 bases, with 15 bases remaining between them. The DNA for the CDR3 is TGTGCCAGCAGCCCCACAGACAGAGCCCCCTACAATGAGCAGTTCTTC. Translated, it gives CASSPTDRAPYNEQFF.

This clonotype was detected many times. V and J are TRBV27 and TRBJ2-7, with 10 bases matching TRBD1. Germline trimming cut 5 bases from V and 4 bases from J; bases unmatched to any gene: 2. This CDR3 contains 13 residues. Germline V lookup: CDR1 MNHEY, CDR2 SMNVEV (reference sequence). The CDR3 protein is CASSVDRGYEQYF. In DNA, the CDR3 is TGTGCCAGCAGTGTGGACAGGGGGTACGAGCAGTACTTC.

This clonotype was observed at least ten times. The rearrangement joins TRBV30 to TRBJ1-5; 8 nucleotides match TRBD1. Looked up from germline, CDR1 is GTSNPN and CDR2 is SVGIG (reference sequence). Unmatched junction bases numbered 7, after V lost 3 bases and J lost 6 bases. This CDR3 contains 14 residues. The CDR3 region is CAWRGQAESQPQHF. The CDR3 DNA sequence: TGTGCCTGGAGGGGACAGGCCGAGAGTCAGCCCCAGCATTTT.

Only a few counts were recorded for this clonotype. V is TRBV29-1 and J is TRBJ1-1; no definite D call. Germline V CDR1 and CDR2: SQVTM, ANQGSEA. Trimming shortened V by 5 bases and J by 1 base, and 8 bases separated the two germline ends. This CDR3 contains 12 residues. The CDR3 region is CSVSRPNTEAFF. The CDR3 coding sequence is TGCAGCGTTTCACGGCCGAACACTGAAGCTTTCTTT.

Ten or more counts support this clonotype. J is TRBJ2-1 and V is TRBV20-1; 7 bases are a match to TRBD1. The CDR3 loop spans 14 amino acids. Germline values: CDR1 DFQATT, CDR2 SNEGSKA (reference sequence). J lost 2 bases, V lost 2 bases, and 3 bases had no gene match. The CDR3 loop is CSARPGTAYNEQFF. The CDR3 nucleotides read TGCAGTGCTAGACCCGGGACAGCCTACAATGAGCAGTTCTTC.

This clonotype was counted only a few times. The gene calls are TRBV30 and TRBJ2-2; 7 bases are shared with TRBD2. The CDR3 sequence is 15 residues long. Looked up from germline, CDR1 is GTSNPN and CDR2 is SVGIG (reference sequence). V shed 7 bases, J shed 5 bases, and the junction held 13 bases outside the gene matches. The CDR3 nucleotides read TGTGCCTCAACATGGAGGCGGGAGTATACCGGGGAGCTGTTTTTT. This translates into CASTWRREYTGELFF.

A few counts support this clonotype. The chain has TRBV6-1 and TRBJ1-6; no clear D gene. CDR1 MNHNS and CDR2 SASEGT come from the germline V gene. V dropped 2 bases and J dropped 8 bases, with 16 bases sitting between them. The CDR3 is 16 residues long. CDR3 region: CASSESINPRDSPLHF. In nucleotides, the CDR3 is TGTGCCAGCAGTGAATCAATTAACCCACGGGATTCACCCCTCCACTTT.

This clonotype was found many times. The chain links TRBV2 to TRBJ2-3, with 12 positions matching TRBD2. Germline loops: CDR1 SNHLY, CDR2 FYNNEI. V shed 6 bases, J shed 8 bases, and the junction held 15 bases outside the gene matches. The CDR3 sequence is 17 residues long. For the CDR3, the DNA is TGTGCCAGCAGCGCCGCCCGACTAGCGGGGGCCCATGGTACGCAGTATTTT. Residues: CASSAARLAGAHGTQYF.

This chain links TRBV9 with TRBJ2-2, with TRBD2 identical over 16 bases. Germline V gene lookup returns CDR1 SGDLS and CDR2 YYNGEE. This CDR3 is 18 amino acids long. Trimming took 0 bases from V and 6 from J; bases not matched to a gene: 5. The chain's CDR3 is CASSVEGLAGGPAGELFF. CDR3 DNA sequence: TGTGCCAGCAGCGTAGAGGGACTAGCGGGAGGGCCCGCCGGGGAGCTGTTTTTT. The full variable domain, in which reference TRBV9 and TRBJ2-2 provide the parts outside the CDR3, is DSGVTQTPKHLITATGQRVTLRCSPRSGDLSVYWYQQSLDQGLQFLIQYYNGEERAKGNILERFSAQQFPDLHSELNLSSLELGDSALYFCASSVEGLAGGPAGELFFGEGSRLTVL.

There are a few counts of this clonotype. This chain links TRBV7-9 with TRBJ1-2; maybe TRBD1 (5 bases). The CDR3 runs to 13 residues. Germline CDR1 reads SEHNR; CDR2 reads FQNEAQ (reference sequence). V lost 1 base and J lost 8, with 11 bases in between. DNA for the CDR3: TGTGCCAGCAGCTTAGAGGCGGGGGACGGCTACACCTTC. Encoded protein: CASSLEAGDGYTF.

V is TRBV27 and J is TRBJ2-5, with D tentatively TRBD1 (6 bases). V lost 3 bases, J lost 4 bases, and 12 bases lay in between. Per germline, CDR1 MNHEY and CDR2 SMNVEV (reference sequence). CDR3 length: 14 amino acids. The CDR3 DNA is TGTGCCAGCAGTTTCCAGGGGAGAGCAGAGACCCAGTACTTC. It is translated as CASSFQGRAETQYF.

The J gene is TRBJ2-5, the V gene TRBV14; 8 nucleotides agree with TRBD1. Germline CDR1 is SGHDN and CDR2 is FVKESK. V lost 2 bases to trimming and J lost 3 bases; unmatched junction nucleotides: 5. The CDR3 runs to 15 residues. The CDR3 nucleotides are TGTGCCAGCAGCCAATATCCGGGACAGGAAGAGACCCAGTACTTC. Translation: CASSQYPGQEETQYF.